One sample yielded the 30 T cell receptor beta chains listed below, sequenced in a study of shared clonotypes between healthy human individuals. The assay was immunoSEQ multiplex PCR, and TCRdb's table has in-frame clones only and misses some. The data hold 2,500,000 or so clones, with approximately 90% observed a single time. The sample was naive CD4+ T cells sorted from blood. Documented subset: CD45RA+ positively selected. These receptors originate from a man younger than 30 in good health.

The chain couples TRBV5-1 to TRBJ2-7, with unresolved D. Germline V gene lookup returns CDR1 SGHRS and CDR2 YFSETQ. The CDR3 loop spans 13 amino acids. Trimming pared 4 bases from V and 0 bases from J, leaving 8 bases between. The CDR3 loop reads CASSRPPSYEQYF. CDR3 coding DNA: TGCGCCAGCAGCCGCCCGCCCTCCTACGAGCAGTACTTC.

The rearrangement joins TRBV11-2 to TRBJ2-3, with 8 bases identical to TRBD2. This CDR3 has 16 amino acids. CDR1 is SGHAT, CDR2 FQNNGV, per germline. J lost 2 bases, V lost 6 bases, and 10 bases had no gene match. The CDR3 DNA reads TGTGCCAGCAGGAAGATCAGCGGGAGCGCCACAGATACGCAGTATTTT. The encoded protein is CASRKISGSATDTQYF.

This sequence joins TRBV21-1 and TRBJ1-6. TRBV21-1 is a pseudogene segment. The CDR3 is 18 residues long. The CDR3 nucleotides read TGTGCCAGCAGCAGTTTTGGGGGGAGATGCTCCTATAATTCACCCCTCCACTTT. It specifies CASSSFGGRCSYNSPLHF.

The chain couples TRBV6-1 to TRBJ1-2, with D unclear. Germline V lookup: CDR1 MNHNS, CDR2 SASEGT. This CDR3 is 16 amino acids long. V lost 3 bases and J lost 2, with 16 bases in between. CDR3: CASSDTDHPKNYGYTF. The CDR3 bases are TGTGCCAGCAGTGATACGGACCACCCGAAGAACTATGGCTACACCTTC.

The V gene is TRBV7-4, the J gene TRBJ2-7, with D tentatively TRBD2 (6 bases). V was pared by 1 base and J by 5 bases, with 21 bases between. The CDR3 extends over 17 amino acids. Per germline, CDR1 SGHVT and CDR2 SQSDAQ. CDR3: CASSLGRLFGGIHEQYF. As DNA, the CDR3 is TGTGCCAGCAGCTTAGGTAGGTTGTTCGGGGGAATCCACGAGCAGTACTTC.

The chain has TRBV25-1 and TRBJ1-4; D is unclear. Trimming took off 2 bases at V and 4 bases at J, with 11 bases between the two ends. The CDR3 runs to 15 residues. The V gene's germline CDR1 is MGHDK and CDR2 SYGVNS. The CDR3 region is CASSESTVVNEKLFF. The CDR3 region has the DNA TGTGCCAGCAGTGAAAGTACTGTTGTTAATGAAAAACTGTTTTTT.

The chain employs TRBV7-6 and TRBJ2-7; D is undetermined. The CDR3 sequence is 15 residues long. Germline CDR1 reads SGHVS; CDR2 reads FNYEAQ. Trimming shortened V by 5 bases and J by 0 bases, and 14 bases separated the two germline ends. The CDR3 loop reads CASSPSVVLSYEQYF. In DNA form, the CDR3 reads TGTGCCAGCAGCCCTTCGGTTGTCCTCTCCTACGAGCAGTACTTC.

Turning to this clone: The sample carries other DNA sequences with the same CDR3. The chain employs TRBV5-4 and TRBJ2-5; D gene unclear. The end of the DNA aligns better with TRBJ2-7, so the J call may be wrong. Germline V lookup: CDR1 SGHNT, CDR2 YYREEE (reference sequence). The CDR3 contains 13 residues. The CDR3 reads CASSRTSSYEQYF. As DNA, the CDR3 is TGTGCCAGCAGCCGAACCAGTTCCTACGAGCAGTACTTC.

The J gene is TRBJ1-2, the V gene TRBV19; TRBD1 agrees at 9 bases. CDR1 is LNHDA, CDR2 SQIVND, per germline (reference sequence). CDR3 size: 14 residues. The V and J ends lost 3 bases and 5 bases, in that order; junction bases with no gene match: 4. CDR3 sequence reads: CASSIFGTGYGYTF. CDR3 DNA: TGTGCCAGTAGTATCTTTGGGACAGGGTATGGCTACACCTTC.

The chain uses TRBV9 and TRBJ1-3; TRBD1 might be the D (6 bases). CDR1 is SGDLS, CDR2 YYNGEE, per germline. The V and J ends lost 3 bases and 3 bases respectively, with 16 bases between them. This CDR3 is 16 amino acids long. The DNA of the CDR3 is TGTGCCAGCAGCGCCCCTTGGGGGGCGCGTGGAAACACCATATATTTT. Its translation is CASSAPWGARGNTIYF.

Notes on this clone: Other DNA sequences of this sample code for an identical CDR3. This chain links TRBV4-3 with TRBJ2-2; no definite D call. V was trimmed by 0 bases and J by 2 bases, leaving 7 bases between them. The CDR3 contains 15 residues. Germline V CDR1 and CDR2: LGHNA, YSLEER. The CDR3: CASSQDSLNTGELFF. The CDR3 DNA follows: TGCGCCAGCAGCCAAGATAGCCTAAACACCGGGGAGCTGTTTTTT.

This clone was recorded once. This chain links TRBV27 with TRBJ2-1; unclear D gene. This CDR3 spans 13 amino acids. The germline V gene has CDR1 MNHEY and CDR2 SMNVEV (reference sequence). V dropped 4 bases and J dropped 7 bases, with 11 bases sitting between them. The DNA of the CDR3 is TGTGCCAGCAGTTCGAGTACTTGGAATGAGCAGTTCTTC. It codes for CASSSSTWNEQFF.

The V and J genes are TRBV5-4 and TRBJ2-2; 11 positions agree with TRBD2. Germline-derived CDR1 and CDR2 are SGHNT and YYREEE (reference sequence). The CDR3 length is 16 residues. V lost 0 bases to trimming and J lost 6 bases; unmatched junction nucleotides: 4. The CDR3 nucleotides are TGTGCCAGCAGCTTGGGACTAGCGGGATCGGCCGGGGAGCTGTTTTTT. It codes for CASSLGLAGSAGELFF.

The V call is TRBV2, the J call TRBJ2-5, with D perhaps matching TRBD1 (6 bases). Germline lookup yields CDR1 SNHLY and CDR2 FYNNEI. Trimming took 6 bases from V and 5 from J, leaving 16 bases between them. The CDR3 has 14 amino acids. DNA of the CDR3: TGTGCCAGCAGCCCGTCCAGGGGTTCGGAGACCCAGTACTTC. Amino acid sequence: CASSPSRGSETQYF.

This chain joins TRBV6-1 and TRBJ1-1; D not certain. V shed 7 bases and J shed 6 bases, with 9 bases lying between them. Germline values: CDR1 MNHNS, CDR2 SASEGT. CDR3 size: 11 residues. The CDR3 loop reads CASKWSAEAFF. DNA for the CDR3: TGTGCCAGCAAATGGTCGGCTGAAGCTTTCTTT.

The J gene is TRBJ2-7, the V gene TRBV25-1; 7 nucleotides line up with TRBD1. Germline V gene lookup returns CDR1 MGHDK and CDR2 SYGVNS. The CDR3 totals 14 residues. J was trimmed by 2 bases and V by 3 bases; bases with no gene match: 4. CDR3 sequence reads: CASSEAGTAYEQYF. CDR3 nucleotide sequence: TGTGCCAGCAGTGAGGCCGGGACAGCCTACGAGCAGTACTTC.

This clone has only a few counts. The CDR3 loop reads CASSTQGASSPLHF. The CDR3 nucleotides read TGTGCCAGTAGTACACAGGGGGCCAGTTCACCCCTCCACTTT. This chain links TRBV19 with TRBJ1-6; 9 bases align to TRBD1. V shed 4 bases, J shed 9 bases, and the junction held 4 bases outside the gene matches. Germline values: CDR1 LNHDA, CDR2 SQIVND (reference sequence). This CDR3 region has 14 residues.

V and J are TRBV15 and TRBJ2-1; 7 bases line up with TRBD1. V shed 3 bases and J 2 bases; nucleotides not matched to a gene: 7. The V gene's germline CDR1 is LNHNV and CDR2 YYDKDF (reference sequence). The CDR3 contains 16 residues. CDR3 coding DNA: TGTGCCACCAGCAGTGGTCTGACAGGGCCCTACAATGAGCAGTTCTTC. Translation: CATSSGLTGPYNEQFF. Variable domain in full (rest from reference TRBV15 and TRBJ2-1): DAMVIQNPRYQVTQFGKPVTLSCSQTLNHNVMYWYQQKSSQAPKLLFHYYDKDFNNEADTPDNFQSRRPNTSFCFLDIRSPGLGDTAMYLCATSSGLTGPYNEQFFGPGTRLTVL.

This clone has only a few counts. This sample also contains other DNA sequences that code for the same CDR3. The rearrangement joins TRBV18 to TRBJ1-2, with D possibly matching TRBD1 (5 bases). Germline assignment: CDR1 KGHSH and CDR2 LQKENI. The CDR3 consists of 12 residues. V shed 3 bases and J shed 3 bases, with 5 bases lying between them. CDR3 in DNA: TGTGCCAGCTCACCGGGGGACTATGGCTACACCTTC. Protein product: CASSPGDYGYTF. The full variable domain, in which reference TRBV18 and TRBJ1-2 provide the parts outside the CDR3, is NAGVMQNPRHLVRRRGQEARLRCSPMKGHSHVYWYRQLPEEGLKFMVYLQKENIIDESGMPKERFSAEFPKEGPSILRIQQVVRGDSAAYFCASSPGDYGYTFGSGTRLTVV.

This clone came up once. The chain uses TRBV10-3 and TRBJ1-3; D gene uncertain. This CDR3 contains 13 residues. Trimming removed 7 bases at V and 4 bases at J, with 11 bases between. Per the germline V gene, CDR1 is ENHRY and CDR2 is SYGVKD. For the CDR3, the DNA is TGTGCCATCATGGGTAGCGACGGAAACACCATATATTTT. Translated: CAIMGSDGNTIYF.

On this clone: Other DNA sequences in the same sample also yield this CDR3. The chain links TRBV19 to TRBJ2-2; D is unclear. This CDR3 contains 15 residues. Between the trimmed V and J ends, which lost 1 base and 0 bases, there was a span of 6 bases. The germline V gene encodes CDR1 LNHDA and CDR2 SQIVND (reference sequence). Here the CDR3 DNA reads TGTGCCAGTAGTATAGGGCCGGCGAACACCGGGGAGCTGTTTTTT. Its protein is CASSIGPANTGELFF.

Written as DNA, the CDR3 is TGTGCCAGCTCACCACCTACAGGGGCATTATCTGGGGCCAACGTCCTGACTTTC. Encoded protein: CASSPPTGALSGANVLTF. J is TRBJ2-6 and V is TRBV18, with 7 bases matching TRBD1. Trimming removed 0 bases from V and 1 base from J; junction bases left unmatched: 6. Per germline, CDR1 KGHSH and CDR2 LQKENI. This CDR3 has 18 amino acids.

This rearrangement joins TRBV4-1 to TRBJ2-5; 8 bases map to TRBD2. V lost 0 bases to trimming and J lost 6 bases; unmatched junction nucleotides: 12. Germline V gene data show CDR1 as MGHRA and CDR2 as YSYEKL. This CDR3 is 17 amino acids long. The CDR3 is CASSQDFGGGSMKTQYF. CDR3 sequence (DNA): TGCGCCAGCAGCCAAGATTTTGGCGGGGGGTCCATGAAGACCCAGTACTTC.

The gene calls are TRBV23-1 and TRBJ2-5, with D hard to call. TRBV23-1 is an ORF, and what it does is uncertain. The V gene lost 0 bases and the J gene lost 2 bases, with 10 bases spanning the gap. The CDR3 totals 15 residues. The CDR3 sequence is CASSQSRQKQETQYF. CDR3 sequence (DNA): TGCGCCAGCAGTCAATCGAGGCAGAAACAAGAGACCCAGTACTTC.

V is TRBV7-8 and J is TRBJ2-5; D is possibly TRBD2 (5 bases). CDR1 is SGHVS and CDR2 is FQNEAQ in the germline V gene. The length of the CDR3 is 14 residues. V lost 6 bases to trimming and J lost 0 bases, with 11 bases between them. The CDR3 sequence is CASSLSGNQETQYF. CDR3 DNA sequence: TGTGCCAGCAGTTTAAGCGGAAACCAAGAGACCCAGTACTTC. The complete variable domain, with remaining parts taken from reference TRBV7-8 and TRBJ2-5, reads GAGVSQSPRYKVAKRGQDVALRCDPISGHVSLFWYQQALGQGPEFLTYFQNEAQLDKSGLPSDRFFAERPEGSVSTLKIQRTQQEDSAVYLCASSLSGNQETQYFGPGTRLLVL.

The chain couples TRBV5-4 to TRBJ2-2, with 8 bases lining up with TRBD2. Germline V lookup: CDR1 SGHNT, CDR2 YYREEE (reference sequence). The CDR3 consists of 16 residues. V gave up 4 bases and J gave up 2 bases; unmatched junction bases: 7. The CDR3 loop reads CASSHPGLANTGELFF. The CDR3 DNA follows: TGTGCCAGCAGCCACCCCGGACTAGCTAACACCGGGGAGCTGTTTTTT. The variable domain in full, with the rest retrieved from reference TRBV5-4 and TRBJ2-2, is ETGVTQSPTHLIKTRGQQVTLRCSSQSGHNTVSWYQQALGQGPQFIFQYYREEENGRGNFPPRFSGLQFPNYSSELNVNALELDDSALYLCASSHPGLANTGELFFGEGSRLTVL.

V gene TRBV6-5 combines with J gene TRBJ1-5, with D perhaps matching TRBD1 (5 bases). This CDR3 comprises 12 residues. V dropped 11 bases and J dropped 5 bases, with 13 bases sitting between them. CDR1 and CDR2 (germline): MNHEY, SVGAGI. Written as DNA, the CDR3 is TGTGCCGGAGGGGAGGCAGATCAGCCCCAGCATTTT. It yields the protein CAGGEADQPQHF.

For this clone: Other nucleotide sequences from this sample produce the same CDR3. CDR3 nucleotide sequence: TGTGCCAGCAGCCTCAACACTGAAGCTTTCTTT. Residues: CASSLNTEAFF. The J gene is TRBJ1-1, the V gene TRBV7-9, with D unresolved. The V gene lost 5 bases and the J gene lost 2 bases, with 3 bases spanning the gap. The germline V gene has CDR1 SEHNR and CDR2 FQNEAQ (reference sequence). The CDR3 has 11 residues.

Of note for this clone: The same CDR3 is also encoded by other DNA sequences in this sample. J is TRBJ1-5 and V is TRBV6-6; D is ambiguous. The CDR3 runs to 12 residues. The V end was cut by 0 bases, the J end by 7 bases, with 4 bases between. Germline CDR1 is MNHNY and CDR2 is SVGAGI (reference sequence). The DNA of the CDR3 is TGTGCCAGCAGTTACTCGGGGCAGCCCCAGCATTTT. It translates to CASSYSGQPQHF.

The J gene is TRBJ2-1, the V gene TRBV11-3; TRBD1 agrees at 9 bases. The V gene's germline CDR1 is SGHNT and CDR2 YENEEA. V trimming: 5 bases; J trimming: 8 bases; junction bases outside the gene matches: 4. The CDR3 runs 13 residues. CDR3 protein: CASSVDRGHEQFF. For the CDR3, the DNA is TGTGCCAGCAGCGTGGACAGGGGTCATGAGCAGTTCTTC.